The rows below give T cell receptor beta chains drawn from one sample of a study of CD8 T cells in Susac syndrome. TCRdb re-analysed the immunoSEQ multiplex PCR reads in MiXCR, keeping a single row per CDR3 protein. Among approximately 53,000 distinct CDR3 sequences, about 92% were seen once, and the ten largest hold about 0.51%. The sequencing sample was made of CD8+ T cells from PBMCs. All receptors come from a human donor with multiple sclerosis. CDR3s include the opening cysteine and the closing phenylalanine or tryptophan.

j_call v_call cdr3_aa
TRBJ1-1 TRBV7-8 CASTFAHSGEAFF
TRBJ1-3 TRBV3-1 CASSQVSEGSGNTIYF
TRBJ2-2 TRBV27 CASSSDRAVTGELFF
TRBJ1-1 TRBV20-1 CSARARRRNTEAFF
TRBJ2-2 TRBV12-3/TRBV12-4 CASSLWQGNTGELFF
TRBJ2-7 TRBV4-1 CASSQEILYEQYF
TRBJ1-1 TRBV10-3 CAISDGREGTEAFF
TRBJ2-7 TRBV12-3/TRBV12-4 CASSPGSTYEQYF
TRBJ2-1 TRBV7-9 CASNGGLNEQFF
TRBJ1-1 TRBV12-5 CASGSPLFDF
TRBJ2-3 TRBV12-3/TRBV12-4 CASSPPSGANTQYF
TRBJ1-2 TRBV6-1 CASSSGTAYYGYTF